This TCR beta chain was identified during a study of shared clonotypes between healthy human individuals. Donors included only healthy HIV-negative adults lacking recent acute infections or vaccinations. Assay: immunoSEQ multiplex PCR; the TCRdb copy retains only in-frame clones and omits some. The sample lists more than 900,000 clones, around 82% occurring once. The ends were cut back, 6 bases at V and 7 bases at J, with 18 bases in the middle. This CDR3 has 14 amino acids. Looked up from germline, CDR1 is MNHEY and CDR2 is SVGAGI. The chain combines TRBV6-5 with TRBJ1-1, with D possibly matching TRBD1 (5 bases). Sequencing was done on a sample of memory CD4+ T cells from PBMCs. As for subset: CD45RA-negative fraction. The receptor's source is a man between 18 and 29 years old in good health. Some clones in this sample may be carry-over from other donors' samples. CDR3 loop: CASSRDSPRSEAFF. In DNA, the CDR3 is TGTGCCAGCAGCAGGGACTCGCCCCGAAGTGAAGCTTTCTTT.